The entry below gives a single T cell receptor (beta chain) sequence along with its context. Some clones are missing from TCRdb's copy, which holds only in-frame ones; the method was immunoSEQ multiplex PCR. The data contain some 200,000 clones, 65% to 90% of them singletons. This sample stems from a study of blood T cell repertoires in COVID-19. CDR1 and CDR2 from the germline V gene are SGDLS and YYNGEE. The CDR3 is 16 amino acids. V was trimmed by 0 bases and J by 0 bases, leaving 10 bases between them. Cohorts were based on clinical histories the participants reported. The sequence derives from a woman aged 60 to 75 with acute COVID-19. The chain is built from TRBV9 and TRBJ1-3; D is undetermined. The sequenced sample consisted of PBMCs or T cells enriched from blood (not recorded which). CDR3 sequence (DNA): TGTGCCAGCAGCGTAGATCCGGGAACCTCTGGAAACACCATATATTTT. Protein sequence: CASSVDPGTSGNTIYF.